A selection of T cell receptor beta chains follows, all from one sample in a study of cytotoxic CD8 clonotypes in ibrutinib-treated CLL. TCRdb's table, derived via immunoSEQ multiplex PCR, lists solely in-frame clones and lacks some. This sample has over 95,000 clones; 45% to 65% occur once, and the top ten carry 30% to 45%. The sample was PBMCs, taken after 24 months of ibrutinib treatment. Receptor source: a human donor with chronic lymphocytic leukemia. CDR3s leave out the opening cysteine and the closing phenylalanine or tryptophan. D genes are given only for firm matches. Some rows have no size entry. The others give once, few or many, or a class for an expanded clone.

size: -
J: TRBJ1-2
V: TRBV6-1
D: -
CDR3: ASRARPPDYGYT

size: -
J: TRBJ2-5
V: TRBV10-1
D: -
CDR3: ASSGSQETQY

size: -
J: TRBJ1-2
V: TRBV29-1
D: -
CDR3: SVGDSAYGYT

size: few
J: TRBJ1-5
V: TRBV28
D: -
CDR3: ASSPTTQGKGNQPQH

size: -
J: TRBJ2-1
V: TRBV5-6
D: TRBD2
CDR3: ASSILAVKNNEQF

size: -
J: TRBJ1-6
V: TRBV2
D: -
CDR3: ASSDGGPYNSPLH

size: -
J: TRBJ1-3
V: TRBV6-6
D: -
CDR3: ASSYRVSGNTIY

size: -
J: TRBJ1-2
V: TRBV5-1
D: TRBD1
CDR3: ASSLEAQGADGYT

size: few
J: TRBJ2-7
V: TRBV7-2
D: -
CDR3: ASSSNRGNYEQY

size: -
J: TRBJ2-5
V: TRBV9
D: -
CDR3: ASSVEGGKETQY

size: -
J: TRBJ2-7
V: TRBV23-1
D: TRBD1
CDR3: ASKQQGPEGTYEQY

size: few
J: TRBJ1-2
V: TRBV7-2
D: -
CDR3: ASSLVGFGYT

size: once
J: TRBJ1-6
V: TRBV6-1
D: -
CDR3: ASFGWSVDNSPLH

size: -
J: TRBJ1-2
V: TRBV9
D: -
CDR3: ANQDSYSNYGYT

size: -
J: TRBJ1-2
V: TRBV4-2
D: TRBD1
CDR3: ASSPTDRGQVGYT

size: -
J: TRBJ2-7
V: TRBV30
D: -
CDR3: AWSGGGSYEQY

size: few
J: TRBJ2-1
V: TRBV5-4
D: -
CDR3: ASSLGGGVNEQF

size: -
J: TRBJ2-5
V: TRBV5-1
D: -
CDR3: ASSLSWGREETQY

size: -
J: TRBJ2-7
V: TRBV7-3
D: -
CDR3: ASSLNPMVSSYEQY

size: few
J: TRBJ2-2
V: TRBV6-4
D: -
CDR3: ASSSSGELF

size: -
J: TRBJ1-1
V: TRBV5-1
D: TRBD1
CDR3: ASSDRARGEAF

size: -
J: TRBJ2-2
V: TRBV19
D: TRBD2
CDR3: ASSPLAGLTGELF

size: -
J: TRBJ1-3
V: TRBV10-1
D: TRBD1
CDR3: ASREDRDGNTIY

size: many
J: TRBJ2-7
V: TRBV5-1
D: -
CDR3: ASSPGREREEQY

size: -
J: TRBJ1-4
V: TRBV15
D: TRBD1
CDR3: ATSRDRDRVNEKLF

size: -
J: TRBJ1-6
V: TRBV2
D: -
CDR3: ASSESRSGNSPLH

size: few
J: TRBJ2-3
V: TRBV2
D: -
CDR3: ASTTGPDTQY

size: -
J: TRBJ2-5
V: TRBV6-5
D: -
CDR3: ASSYMQETQY

size: -
J: TRBJ2-2
V: TRBV7-1
D: -
CDR3: ASSIGSGTGELF